The rows below give T cell receptor beta chains drawn from one sample of a study of control samples from healthy donors and cancer patients. Some clones are missing from TCRdb's copy, which holds only in-frame ones; the method was immunoSEQ multiplex PCR. The sample carries about 110,000 clones, around 80% recorded once. The sample taken for sequencing was blood. Receptors originate from a young man in good health. Each CDR3 is given with its conserved first and last residue. Fields, in order: clone size, J gene, V gene, CDR3 protein. Size values are once, few and many counts, or a class for expanded clones, and some rows have none.

NA,TRBJ2-7,TRBV9,CASRATPGHYEQYF
NA,TRBJ2-1,TRBV7-6,CASSSDPSQGNEQFF
once,TRBJ2-3,TRBV6-1,CASSEGGAPLTQYF
NA,TRBJ1-1,TRBV19,CASSTFSGVSSWTSTEAFF
NA,TRBJ2-3,TRBV18,CASSRNSGGAADTQYF
NA,TRBJ2-4,TRBV19,CASQGLGGRAQYF
once,TRBJ2-5,TRBV6-5,CASSYLGTGEETQYF
NA,TRBJ1-2,TRBV9,CASSVAPLYGYTF
NA,TRBJ2-6,TRBV5-1,CASSSRDYRSSGANVLTF
few,TRBJ1-5,TRBV2,CASSTGGIYQPQHF
once,TRBJ2-6,TRBV27,CASSLWGSGANVLTF
once,TRBJ2-3,TRBV5-4,CASRASGGVTDTQYF
NA,TRBJ1-2,TRBV27,CASTGRGAQGPRGGYTF
NA,TRBJ1-1,TRBV5-6,CASSLYATGDTEAFF
NA,TRBJ1-1,TRBV13,CASSPRWSEAFF
NA,TRBJ2-2,TRBV10-3,CAIRHSATGELFF
NA,TRBJ2-2,TRBV25-1,CASSEYHGGSVGTGELFF
NA,TRBJ1-4,TRBV12-3/TRBV12-4,CASSDRGEKLFF
NA,TRBJ2-7,TRBV7-2,CASRLDGQGTEQYF
NA,TRBJ2-5,TRBV4-3,CASSQERQLEETQYF
NA,TRBJ1-4,TRBV18,CASSPRRSNEKLFF
once,TRBJ1-2,TRBV27,CASSDTWPYGYTF
NA,TRBJ1-2,TRBV20-1,CSASPTGYGYTF
NA,TRBJ2-4,TRBV20-1,CSAAGTALVYF
NA,TRBJ2-4,TRBV6-2/TRBV6-3,CASSYRGLAKNIQYF
NA,TRBJ1-1,TRBV5-1,CASSLGHEGHTEAFF
NA,TRBJ1-1,TRBV6-4,CASSLNREGTEAFF
NA,TRBJ2-5,TRBV5-1,CASSLSQTQETQYF
NA,TRBJ1-2,TRBV6-2/TRBV6-3,CASSRTGGILYGYTF
NA,TRBJ2-7,TRBV5-5,CASSTSGAYEQYF
few,TRBJ1-2,TRBV6-5,CASTPRGGSSGYTF
once,TRBJ2-3,TRBV27,CASSLTSLTSTDTQYF
few,TRBJ2-6,TRBV2,CASSPGLKGANVLTF
NA,TRBJ1-4,TRBV5-8,CASSLWEPGLEKLFF
NA,TRBJ1-1,TRBV6-2/TRBV6-3,CASSFVPGVSEAFF
few,TRBJ1-3,TRBV11-2,CASSSIIPGNTIYF
NA,TRBJ2-2,TRBV6-6,CASSPIISGTGGGAGELFF
NA,TRBJ1-2,TRBV5-1,CASSLVVGKNGYTF
NA,TRBJ2-5,TRBV5-5,CASSPLTQGGETQYF
NA,TRBJ1-5,TRBV6-5,CASSTGYNQPQHF
NA,TRBJ1-1,TRBV29-1,CSVEEGGGKFLYTEAFF
NA,TRBJ1-1,TRBV15,CATSRVRGNTEAFF
NA,TRBJ1-5,TRBV28,CASSLPGTGAQPQHF
NA,TRBJ2-5,TRBV6-1,CASSEFKGTVQETQYF
NA,TRBJ1-2,TRBV12-3/TRBV12-4,CASSLEQVYGYTF
NA,TRBJ2-3,TRBV9,CASSVAGTSTDTQYF
few,TRBJ2-5,TRBV5-1,CASSEGGGLQTQYF
NA,TRBJ1-1,TRBV5-6,CASSFRPMNTEAFF
few,TRBJ1-4,TRBV13,CASSLHQGPAFF
NA,TRBJ1-4,TRBV30,CAWSVPQGGGKLFF
NA,TRBJ1-1,TRBV12-3/TRBV12-4,CASTFYTEAFF
NA,TRBJ2-1,TRBV6-6,CASSYGQGGNEQFF
NA,TRBJ2-7,TRBV28,CATSSRGALAEQYF
NA,TRBJ2-1,TRBV7-9,CASTRSMSSSYNEQFF